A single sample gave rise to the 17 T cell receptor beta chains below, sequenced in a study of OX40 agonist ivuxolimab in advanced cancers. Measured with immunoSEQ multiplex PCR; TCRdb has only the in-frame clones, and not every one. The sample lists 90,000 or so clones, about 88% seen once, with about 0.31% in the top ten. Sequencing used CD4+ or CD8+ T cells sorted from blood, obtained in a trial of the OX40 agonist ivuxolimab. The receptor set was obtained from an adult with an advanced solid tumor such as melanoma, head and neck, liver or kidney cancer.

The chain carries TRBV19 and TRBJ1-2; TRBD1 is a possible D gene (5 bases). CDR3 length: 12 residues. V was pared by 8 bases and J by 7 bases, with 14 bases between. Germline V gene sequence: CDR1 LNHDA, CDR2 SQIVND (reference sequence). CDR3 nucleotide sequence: TGTGCCAGTTCACAGGTTGGTTCTGGCTACACCTTC. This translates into CASSQVGSGYTF.

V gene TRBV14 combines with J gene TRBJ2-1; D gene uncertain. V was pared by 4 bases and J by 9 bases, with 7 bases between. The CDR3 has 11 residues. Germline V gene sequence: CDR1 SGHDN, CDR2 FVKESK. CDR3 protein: CASSPNREQFF. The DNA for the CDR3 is TGTGCCAGCAGCCCCAATCGTGAGCAGTTCTTC.

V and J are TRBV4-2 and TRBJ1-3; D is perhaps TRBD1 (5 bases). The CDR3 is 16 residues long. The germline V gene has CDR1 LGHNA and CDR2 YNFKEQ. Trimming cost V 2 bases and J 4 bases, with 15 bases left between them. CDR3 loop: CASSQNQGLIGNTIYF. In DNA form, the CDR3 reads TGTGCCAGCAGCCAAAATCAGGGCCTTATCGGAAACACCATATATTTT.

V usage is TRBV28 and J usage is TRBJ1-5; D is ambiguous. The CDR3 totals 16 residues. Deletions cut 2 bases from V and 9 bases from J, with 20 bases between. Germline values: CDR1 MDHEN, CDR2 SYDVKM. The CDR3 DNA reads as TGTGCCAGCAGTTTACCCAACCGGGCCCTTTTACGGCCCCAGCATTTT. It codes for CASSLPNRALLRPQHF.

The CDR3, as DNA: TGTGCCAGCAGCTCCTCTTGGGCCACTGAAGCTTTCTTT. Amino acid sequence: CASSSSWATEAFF. The chain is built from TRBV7-2 and TRBJ1-1; no definite D call. The V end lost 4 bases, the J end lost 4 bases, and 10 bases lay between the germline ends. This CDR3 has 13 residues. Per the germline V gene, CDR1 is SGHTA and CDR2 is FQGNSA. The variable domain in full, with the rest retrieved from reference TRBV7-2 and TRBJ1-1, is GAGVSQSPSNKVTEKGKDVELRCDPISGHTALYWYRQSLGQGLEFLIYFQGNSAPDKSGLPSDRFSAERTGGSVSTLTIQRTQQEDSAVYLCASSSSWATEAFFGQGTRLTVV.

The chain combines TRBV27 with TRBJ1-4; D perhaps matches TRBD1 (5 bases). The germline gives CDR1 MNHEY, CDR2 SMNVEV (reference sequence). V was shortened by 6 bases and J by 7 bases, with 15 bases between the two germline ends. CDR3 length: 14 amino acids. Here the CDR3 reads CASRPTEGREKLFF. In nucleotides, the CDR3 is TGTGCCAGCAGACCGACAGAAGGGCGTGAAAAACTGTTTTTT.

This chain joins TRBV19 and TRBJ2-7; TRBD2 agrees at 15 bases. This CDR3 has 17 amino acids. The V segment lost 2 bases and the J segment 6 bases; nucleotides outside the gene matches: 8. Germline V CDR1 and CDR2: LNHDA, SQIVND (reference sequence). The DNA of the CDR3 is TGTGCCAGTAGTATATCGGGAATGGGACTAGCGGGAGGCGAGCAGTACTTC. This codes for CASSISGMGLAGGEQYF.

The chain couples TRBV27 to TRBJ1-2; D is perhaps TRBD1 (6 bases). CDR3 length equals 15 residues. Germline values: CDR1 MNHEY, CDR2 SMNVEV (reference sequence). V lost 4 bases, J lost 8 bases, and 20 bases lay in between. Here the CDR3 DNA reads TGTGCCAGCAGTTCCGTATCGACAGGTCTAAGGGGCTACACCTTC. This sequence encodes CASSSVSTGLRGYTF.

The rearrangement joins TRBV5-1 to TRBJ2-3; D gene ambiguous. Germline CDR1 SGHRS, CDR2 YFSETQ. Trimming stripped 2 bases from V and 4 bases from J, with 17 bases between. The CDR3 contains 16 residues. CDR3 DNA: TGCGCCAGCAGCTTAACCGGCAGTCTCCCTCCAGATACGCAGTATTTT. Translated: CASSLTGSLPPDTQYF.

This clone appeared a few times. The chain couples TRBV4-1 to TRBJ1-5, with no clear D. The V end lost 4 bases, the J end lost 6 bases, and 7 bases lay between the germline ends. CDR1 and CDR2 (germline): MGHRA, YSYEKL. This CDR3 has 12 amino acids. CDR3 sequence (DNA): TGCGCCAGCAGCCGGGGAGGTCAGCCCCAGCATTTT. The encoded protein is CASSRGGQPQHF.

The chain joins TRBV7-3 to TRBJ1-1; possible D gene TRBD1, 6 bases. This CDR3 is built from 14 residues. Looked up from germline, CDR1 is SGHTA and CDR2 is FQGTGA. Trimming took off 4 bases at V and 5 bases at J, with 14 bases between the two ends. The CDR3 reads CASSSGTPGTEAFF. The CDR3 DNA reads TGTGCCAGCAGCTCCGGGACACCAGGAACTGAAGCTTTCTTT.

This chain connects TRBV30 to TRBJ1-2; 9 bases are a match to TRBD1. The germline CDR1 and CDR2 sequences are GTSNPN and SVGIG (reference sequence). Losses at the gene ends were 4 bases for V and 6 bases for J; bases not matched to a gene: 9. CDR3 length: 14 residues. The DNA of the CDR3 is TGTGCCTGGATGTCGGGGACAGGGAAGAATGGCTACACCTTC. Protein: CAWMSGTGKNGYTF.

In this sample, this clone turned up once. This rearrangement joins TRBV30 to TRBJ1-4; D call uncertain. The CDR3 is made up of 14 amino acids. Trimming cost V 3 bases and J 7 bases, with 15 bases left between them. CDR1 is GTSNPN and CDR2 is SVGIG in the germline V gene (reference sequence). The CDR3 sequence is CAWRARGASEKLFF. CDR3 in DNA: TGTGCCTGGAGGGCGCGGGGTGCGTCTGAAAAACTGTTTTTT.

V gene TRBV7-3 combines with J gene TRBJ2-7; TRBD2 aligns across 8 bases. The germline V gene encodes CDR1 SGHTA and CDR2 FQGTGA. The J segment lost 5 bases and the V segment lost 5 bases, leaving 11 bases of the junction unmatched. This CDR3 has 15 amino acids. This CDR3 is CASSPSSGGRDEQYF. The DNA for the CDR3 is TGTGCCAGCAGCCCCTCCAGCGGGGGAAGGGACGAGCAGTACTTC. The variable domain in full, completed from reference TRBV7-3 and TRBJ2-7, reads GAGVSQTPSNKVTEKGKYVELRCDPISGHTALYWYRQSLGQGPEFLIYFQGTGAADDSGLPNDRFFAVRPEGSVSTLKIQRTERGDSAVYLCASSPSSGGRDEQYFGPGTRLTVT.

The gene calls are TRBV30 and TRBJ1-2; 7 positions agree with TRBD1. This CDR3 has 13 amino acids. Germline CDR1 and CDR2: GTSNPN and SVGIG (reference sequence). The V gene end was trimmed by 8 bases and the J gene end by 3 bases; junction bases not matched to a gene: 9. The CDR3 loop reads CADLPQGDYGYTF. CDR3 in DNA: TGTGCCGACCTCCCCCAGGGGGACTATGGCTACACCTTC.

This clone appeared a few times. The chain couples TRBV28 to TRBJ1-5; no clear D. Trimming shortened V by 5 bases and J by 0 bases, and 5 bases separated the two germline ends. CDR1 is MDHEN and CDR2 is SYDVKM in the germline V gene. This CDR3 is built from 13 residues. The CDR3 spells CASSRDSNQPQHF. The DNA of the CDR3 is TGTGCCAGCAGTAGAGATAGCAATCAGCCCCAGCATTTT. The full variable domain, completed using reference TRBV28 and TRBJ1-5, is DVKVTQSSRYLVKRTGEKVFLECVQDMDHENMFWYRQDPGLGLRLIYFSYDVKMKEKGDIPEGYSVSREKKERFSLILESASTNQTSMYLCASSRDSNQPQHFGDGTRLSIL.

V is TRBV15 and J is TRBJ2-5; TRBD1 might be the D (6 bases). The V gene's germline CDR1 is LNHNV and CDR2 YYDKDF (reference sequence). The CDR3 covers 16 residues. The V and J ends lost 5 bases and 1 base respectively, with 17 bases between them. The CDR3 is CATSPRTGQGQETQYF. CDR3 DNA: TGTGCCACCAGCCCAAGAACGGGACAAGGCCAAGAGACCCAGTACTTC. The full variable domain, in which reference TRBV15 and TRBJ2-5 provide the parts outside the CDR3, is DAMVIQNPRYQVTQFGKPVTLSCSQTLNHNVMYWYQQKSSQAPKLLFHYYDKDFNNEADTPDNFQSRRPNTSFCFLDIRSPGLGDTAMYLCATSPRTGQGQETQYFGPGTRLLVL.